The 30 T cell receptor beta chains given below trace back to one sample, sequenced in a study of PD-L1 blockade in urothelial cancer. Clones were read by immunoSEQ multiplex PCR, and TCRdb kept only the in-frame ones, dropping some. The sample contains about 120,000 clones, approximately 90% of which appear only once. The time point here: peripheral blood 6 weeks after treatment start. The source was PBMCs, collected around atezolizumab (anti-PD-L1) treatment. These receptors were obtained from a man aged 60 to 69 with urothelial cancer.

The chain combines TRBV2 with TRBJ2-5; D perhaps matches TRBD2 (6 bases). There are 13 residues in the CDR3. CDR1 is SNHLY, CDR2 FYNNEI, per germline. Deletions cut 5 bases from V and 4 bases from J, with 11 bases between. CDR3 sequence: CASSFGRVETQYF. The DNA of the CDR3 is TGTGCCAGCAGTTTCGGGAGAGTAGAGACCCAGTACTTC.

J is TRBJ2-5 and V is TRBV5-1, with 9 bases fitting TRBD1. Germline lookup yields CDR1 SGHRS and CDR2 YFSETQ. The CDR3 has 15 amino acids. Losses at the gene ends were 5 bases for V and 2 bases for J; bases not matched to a gene: 7. The CDR3 is CASRSGTGTQETQYF. The CDR3 DNA sequence: TGCGCCAGCAGAAGCGGGACAGGGACACAAGAGACCCAGTACTTC.

V usage is TRBV30 and J usage is TRBJ2-3; 11 nucleotides match TRBD2. V shed 3 bases and J 4 bases; nucleotides not matched to a gene: 6. Germline lookup yields CDR1 GTSNPN and CDR2 SVGIG (reference sequence). The CDR3 has 15 amino acids. CDR3: CAWSQLAGESDTQYF. The CDR3 nucleotides read TGTGCCTGGAGCCAACTAGCGGGAGAGTCAGATACGCAGTATTTT.

DNA for the CDR3: TGCGCCAGCAGCCCTCTAGGGGCGGGGGGGCAAGAGCAGTACTTC. Protein: CASSPLGAGGQEQYF. This chain links TRBV5-1 with TRBJ2-7; 9 nucleotides line up with TRBD2. Germline CDR1 SGHRS, CDR2 YFSETQ. The V gene end was trimmed by 4 bases and the J gene end by 7 bases; junction bases not matched to a gene: 12. The CDR3 totals 15 residues. The variable domain in full, completed from reference TRBV5-1 and TRBJ2-7, reads KAGVTQTPRYLIKTRGQQVTLSCSPISGHRSVSWYQQTPGQGLQFLFEYFSETQRNKGNFPGRFSGRQFSNSRSEMNVSTLELGDSALYLCASSPLGAGGQEQYFGPGTRLTVT.

This chain uses TRBV7-3 with TRBJ1-2; 8 positions match TRBD1. Per germline, CDR1 SGHTA and CDR2 FQGTGA. The CDR3 loop spans 13 amino acids. V lost 4 bases to trimming and J lost 5 bases; unmatched junction nucleotides: 3. CDR3 sequence reads: CASSSTGGYGYTF. The CDR3 coding sequence is TGTGCCAGCAGCTCAACAGGGGGTTATGGCTACACCTTC.

This sequence joins TRBV7-3 and TRBJ2-1, with unresolved D. Germline CDR1 is SGHTA and CDR2 is FQGTGA. This CDR3 is 13 amino acids long. V was pared by 6 bases and J by 5 bases, with 11 bases between. The CDR3 loop is CASSSWSNNEQFF. The CDR3 nucleotides are TGTGCCAGCAGTAGTTGGTCCAACAATGAGCAGTTCTTC.

J is TRBJ2-3 and V is TRBV2; D not resolved. Germline V gene data show CDR1 as SNHLY and CDR2 as FYNNEI. The CDR3 is 13 amino acids. V lost 3 bases, J lost 4 bases, and 8 bases lay in between. CDR3: CASSEPGADTQYF. The DNA for the CDR3 is TGTGCCAGCAGTGAGCCAGGCGCAGATACGCAGTATTTT.

The chain uses TRBV28 and TRBJ2-7, with D tentatively TRBD1 (6 bases). Germline CDR1 reads MDHEN; CDR2 reads SYDVKM. This CDR3 is 15 amino acids long. V dropped 6 bases and J dropped 2 bases, with 17 bases sitting between them. The CDR3 loop is CASSPGRGHPYEQYF. The CDR3 nucleotides read TGTGCCAGCAGCCCTGGCAGGGGACACCCCTACGAGCAGTACTTC.

The chain recombines TRBV6-1 with TRBJ2-7, with 8 bases fitting TRBD1. This CDR3 is built from 16 residues. V gave up 1 base and J gave up 2 bases; unmatched junction bases: 7. Germline CDR1 is MNHNS and CDR2 is SASEGT. The CDR3 loop is CASSEGLTGAAYEQYF. The CDR3 DNA follows: TGTGCCAGCAGTGAAGGGTTGACAGGGGCTGCCTACGAGCAGTACTTC.

The chain joins TRBV7-3 to TRBJ2-3, with D uncertain. The CDR3 loop spans 14 amino acids. V was shortened by 5 bases and J by 0 bases, with 9 bases between the two germline ends. Germline V gives CDR1 SGHTA, CDR2 FQGTGA. As DNA, the CDR3 is TGTGCCAGCAGCCCTCGGTCGAGCACAGATACGCAGTATTTT. This encodes CASSPRSSTDTQYF.

This clone came up once. CDR3 nucleotides: TGTGCCAGCAGTTACTCTAGACAGGGGCAAGAGACCCAGTACTTC. Translating it yields CASSYSRQGQETQYF. J is TRBJ2-5 and V is TRBV6-5; 8 nucleotides match TRBD1. Trimming took 0 bases from V and 2 from J; bases not matched to a gene: 2. Per germline, CDR1 MNHEY and CDR2 SVGAGI. The CDR3 length is 15 residues.

The sample holds one count of this clone. The gene calls are TRBV5-1 and TRBJ2-3; maybe TRBD2 (6 bases). Germline V gene sequence: CDR1 SGHRS, CDR2 YFSETQ. The germline V and J ends were trimmed by 2 bases and 4 bases, with 11 bases remaining between them. The CDR3 spans 14 residues. CDR3 DNA: TGCGCCAGCAGCTTTCGGGAGTCTCCAGATACGCAGTATTTT. Its translation is CASSFRESPDTQYF.

The genes are TRBV28 and TRBJ2-3; TRBD1 matches at 9 bases. Germline values: CDR1 MDHEN, CDR2 SYDVKM. Germline trimming cut 8 bases from V and 4 bases from J; bases unmatched to any gene: 10. The length of the CDR3 is 15 residues. The CDR3 region is CASPPLGQGPDTQYF. CDR3 coding DNA: TGTGCCAGCCCCCCCCTGGGACAGGGTCCAGATACGCAGTATTTT.

The chain is built from TRBV6-1 and TRBJ1-5; D is uncertain. CDR1 and CDR2 (germline): MNHNS, SASEGT. The length of the CDR3 is 15 residues. The germline V and J ends were trimmed by 2 bases and 6 bases, with 14 bases remaining between them. In DNA, the CDR3 is TGTGCCAGCAGTGAAAGGCTGGCAGCTAGTCAGCCCCAGCATTTT. Translated: CASSERLAASQPQHF.

The CDR3 DNA follows: TGTGCCAGCAGCGACAGAGGCCTGGATGAAAAACTGTTTTTT. Amino acids: CASSDRGLDEKLFF. The rearrangement joins TRBV6-6 to TRBJ1-4, with a possible D match to TRBD1 (5 bases). The CDR3 sequence is 14 residues long. The germline V gene encodes CDR1 MNHNY and CDR2 SVGAGI (reference sequence). V was cut by 6 bases and J by 6 bases, with 14 bases left in between.

There are a few counts of this clone. This chain uses TRBV28 with TRBJ1-2, with D possibly TRBD1 on 5 matching bases. V dropped 5 bases and J dropped 8 bases, with 18 bases sitting between them. The CDR3 is 14 residues long. Germline CDR1 reads MDHEN; CDR2 reads SYDVKM. The CDR3 protein is CASSPPGGLKGYTF. CDR3 sequence (DNA): TGTGCCAGCAGTCCCCCGGGGGGGTTGAAAGGCTACACCTTC.

The rearrangement links TRBV7-6 to TRBJ2-5, with 7 bases fitting TRBD1. J was trimmed by 3 bases and V by 3 bases; bases with no gene match: 1. CDR1 is SGHVS and CDR2 is FNYEAQ in the germline V gene. The CDR3 runs 13 residues. The CDR3 DNA follows: TGTGCCAGCAGCTTCGGGACAGAAGAGACCCAGTACTTC. This translates into CASSFGTEETQYF.

This clone was seen a single time. The V gene is TRBV7-8, the J gene TRBJ1-5, with D unclear. The germline CDR1 and CDR2 sequences are SGHVS and FQNEAQ. Trimming cost V 2 bases and J 7 bases, with 12 bases left between them. CDR3 length: 14 amino acids. Here the CDR3 DNA reads TGTGCCAGCAGCTTAAGCGGTGATCGACAGCCCCAGCATTTT. Translated, it gives CASSLSGDRQPQHF.

The J gene is TRBJ2-1, the V gene TRBV11-1; 9 nucleotides align to TRBD2. Trimming at V came to 3 bases and at J to 4 bases, leaving 4 bases not matched to a gene. This CDR3 contains 15 residues. Looked up from germline, CDR1 is SGHAT and CDR2 is FQDESV (reference sequence). The CDR3 DNA sequence: TGTGCCAGCAGCTTTATAGCGGGGGTTTACAATGAGCAGTTCTTC. It specifies CASSFIAGVYNEQFF. Full variable domain (remainder filled in from reference TRBV11-1 and TRBJ2-1): EAEVAQSPRYKITEKSQAVAFWCDPISGHATLYWYRQILGQGPELLVQFQDESVVDDSQLPKDRFSAERLKGVDSTLKIQPAELGDSAMYLCASSFIAGVYNEQFFGPGTRLTVL.

V and J are TRBV7-9 and TRBJ2-3; D uncertain. Germline CDR1 SEHNR, CDR2 FQNEAQ (reference sequence). Trimming stripped 2 bases from V and 3 bases from J, with 6 bases between. There are 13 residues in the CDR3. The CDR3 region has the DNA TGTGCCAGCAGCTTACTAGGAACAGATACGCAGTATTTT. Translation: CASSLLGTDTQYF.

The J gene is TRBJ1-1, the V gene TRBV6-1, with 7 positions matching TRBD1. The CDR3 runs 12 residues. The germline V gene has CDR1 MNHNS and CDR2 SASEGT. Losses at the gene ends were 5 bases for V and 5 bases for J; bases not matched to a gene: 2. The CDR3 protein is CASSKDRTEAFF. The CDR3 DNA is TGTGCCAGCAGTAAGGACAGGACTGAAGCTTTCTTT.

The rearrangement uses TRBV7-2 and TRBJ2-5, with 7 bases aligning to TRBD1. Trimming removed 0 bases from V and 5 bases from J; junction bases left unmatched: 6. Germline-derived CDR1 and CDR2 are SGHTA and FQGNSA. The CDR3 is 15 amino acids. CDR3 amino acids: CASSLAKGAAETQYF. The CDR3, as DNA: TGTGCCAGCAGCTTAGCGAAGGGGGCGGCGGAGACCCAGTACTTC.

J is TRBJ2-5 and V is TRBV7-7, with TRBD2 matching 13 bases. Germline V gene sequence: CDR1 SSHAT, CDR2 FNYEAQ (reference sequence). CDR3 length: 15 amino acids. Unmatched junction bases numbered 3, after V lost 5 bases and J lost 3 bases. CDR3 DNA sequence: TGTGCCAGCAGCACCGGACTAGCGGGGGAAGAGACCCAGTACTTC. It codes for CASSTGLAGEETQYF.

Regarding this clone: The same CDR3 is also encoded by other DNA sequences in this sample. This sequence joins TRBV9 and TRBJ2-5; the match to TRBD2 covers 7 bases. Germline trimming cut 0 bases from V and 4 bases from J; bases unmatched to any gene: 3. This CDR3 spans 14 amino acids. Germline CDR1 SGDLS, CDR2 YYNGEE. CDR3 amino acids: CASSVGSGGETQYF. The CDR3 DNA follows: TGTGCCAGCAGCGTAGGTTCGGGGGGAGAGACCCAGTACTTC.

The gene calls are TRBV7-3 and TRBJ2-3; 7 bases agree with TRBD2. Germline trimming cut 0 bases from V and 6 bases from J; bases unmatched to any gene: 15. The CDR3 has 18 residues. Germline values: CDR1 SGHTA, CDR2 FQGTGA. CDR3 sequence: CASSLTALAARGGDTQYF. CDR3 sequence (DNA): TGTGCCAGCAGCTTAACGGCGCTAGCGGCAAGAGGAGGGGATACGCAGTATTTT.

The V and J genes are TRBV28 and TRBJ2-1; no definite D call. Germline values: CDR1 MDHEN, CDR2 SYDVKM. The CDR3 spans 12 residues. V was trimmed by 2 bases and J by 6 bases, leaving 5 bases between them. For the CDR3, the DNA is TGTGCCAGCAGTTTAGCCAGCAATGAGCAGTTCTTC. Translation: CASSLASNEQFF.

This chain links TRBV27 with TRBJ2-7; TRBD1 agrees at 7 bases. V was pared by 6 bases and J by 2 bases, with 4 bases of the junction left unmatched. CDR3 length equals 13 residues. In germline, CDR1 is MNHEY, CDR2 SMNVEV (reference sequence). The CDR3 region is CASSPGQPYEQYF. CDR3 nucleotides: TGTGCCAGCAGCCCGGGACAGCCCTACGAGCAGTACTTC.

The chain carries TRBV6-1 and TRBJ1-1, with D hard to call. V lost 0 bases, J lost 1 base, and 6 bases lay in between. The CDR3 is 14 residues long. Germline V gives CDR1 MNHNS, CDR2 SASEGT. CDR3 bases: TGTGCCAGCAGTGAAGCAAACTGGAACACTGAAGCTTTCTTT. This gives the protein CASSEANWNTEAFF.

The chain joins TRBV6-1 to TRBJ2-3, with a weak D call TRBD1 (5 bases). The CDR3 consists of 13 residues. CDR1 MNHNS and CDR2 SASEGT come from the germline V gene. With 6 bases removed from V and 2 bases from J, the gap between germline ends came to 9 bases. The CDR3 loop reads CASRDINTDTQYF. The CDR3 DNA follows: TGTGCCAGCAGGGACATTAACACAGATACGCAGTATTTT.

J is TRBJ2-3 and V is TRBV2; D might be TRBD1 (7 bases). The V and J ends lost 10 bases and 10 bases respectively, with 18 bases between them. CDR3 length equals 12 residues. Germline assignment: CDR1 SNHLY and CDR2 FYNNEI. The CDR3 nucleotides are TGTGCCACAGGGGGGTCGTCGACTGCGCAGTATTTT. As protein: CATGGSSTAQYF.